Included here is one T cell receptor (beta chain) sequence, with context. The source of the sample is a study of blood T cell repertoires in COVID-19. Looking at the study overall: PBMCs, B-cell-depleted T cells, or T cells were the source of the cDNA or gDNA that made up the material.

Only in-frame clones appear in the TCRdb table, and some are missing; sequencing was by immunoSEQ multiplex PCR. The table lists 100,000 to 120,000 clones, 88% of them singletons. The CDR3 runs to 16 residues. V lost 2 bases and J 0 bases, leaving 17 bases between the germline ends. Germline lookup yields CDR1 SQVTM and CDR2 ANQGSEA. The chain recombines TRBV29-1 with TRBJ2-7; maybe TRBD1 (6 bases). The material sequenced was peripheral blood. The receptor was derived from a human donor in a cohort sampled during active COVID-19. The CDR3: CSVEIPSGAYSYEQYF. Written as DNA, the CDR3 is TGCAGCGTTGAAATCCCTTCAGGGGCCTACTCCTACGAGCAGTACTTC.